This T cell receptor (beta chain) was profiled in a study of blood T cells in healthy people across ages. Trimming removed 0 bases from V and 8 bases from J, with 14 bases in between. CDR3 size: 14 residues. Germline V gene lookup returns CDR1 DFQATT and CDR2 SNEGSKA (reference sequence). This clonotype came up many times. Its antigen is unidentified. Whole-study findings and limits: Long-lived and aged donors differed, with more naive CD4+ cells and higher diversity in the long-lived.

Alongside a J-beta primer mix, a sample-barcoded 5' primer served in a second PCR lasting about 7 to 12 cycles. TCRdb re-called the 5' RACE reads through MiXCR, storing one row per CDR3 protein. The sample lists around 1.1 million distinct CDR3 sequences; roughly two fifths were seen once. Specimen: blood. The J gene is TRBJ2-1, the V gene TRBV20-1; D is unresolved. The clonotype comes from a man aged 18 to 30 in good health. Here the CDR3 DNA reads TGCAGTGCTAGAGATCTACCCCGACTCGATGAGCAGTTCTTC. Protein sequence: CSARDLPRLDEQFF.